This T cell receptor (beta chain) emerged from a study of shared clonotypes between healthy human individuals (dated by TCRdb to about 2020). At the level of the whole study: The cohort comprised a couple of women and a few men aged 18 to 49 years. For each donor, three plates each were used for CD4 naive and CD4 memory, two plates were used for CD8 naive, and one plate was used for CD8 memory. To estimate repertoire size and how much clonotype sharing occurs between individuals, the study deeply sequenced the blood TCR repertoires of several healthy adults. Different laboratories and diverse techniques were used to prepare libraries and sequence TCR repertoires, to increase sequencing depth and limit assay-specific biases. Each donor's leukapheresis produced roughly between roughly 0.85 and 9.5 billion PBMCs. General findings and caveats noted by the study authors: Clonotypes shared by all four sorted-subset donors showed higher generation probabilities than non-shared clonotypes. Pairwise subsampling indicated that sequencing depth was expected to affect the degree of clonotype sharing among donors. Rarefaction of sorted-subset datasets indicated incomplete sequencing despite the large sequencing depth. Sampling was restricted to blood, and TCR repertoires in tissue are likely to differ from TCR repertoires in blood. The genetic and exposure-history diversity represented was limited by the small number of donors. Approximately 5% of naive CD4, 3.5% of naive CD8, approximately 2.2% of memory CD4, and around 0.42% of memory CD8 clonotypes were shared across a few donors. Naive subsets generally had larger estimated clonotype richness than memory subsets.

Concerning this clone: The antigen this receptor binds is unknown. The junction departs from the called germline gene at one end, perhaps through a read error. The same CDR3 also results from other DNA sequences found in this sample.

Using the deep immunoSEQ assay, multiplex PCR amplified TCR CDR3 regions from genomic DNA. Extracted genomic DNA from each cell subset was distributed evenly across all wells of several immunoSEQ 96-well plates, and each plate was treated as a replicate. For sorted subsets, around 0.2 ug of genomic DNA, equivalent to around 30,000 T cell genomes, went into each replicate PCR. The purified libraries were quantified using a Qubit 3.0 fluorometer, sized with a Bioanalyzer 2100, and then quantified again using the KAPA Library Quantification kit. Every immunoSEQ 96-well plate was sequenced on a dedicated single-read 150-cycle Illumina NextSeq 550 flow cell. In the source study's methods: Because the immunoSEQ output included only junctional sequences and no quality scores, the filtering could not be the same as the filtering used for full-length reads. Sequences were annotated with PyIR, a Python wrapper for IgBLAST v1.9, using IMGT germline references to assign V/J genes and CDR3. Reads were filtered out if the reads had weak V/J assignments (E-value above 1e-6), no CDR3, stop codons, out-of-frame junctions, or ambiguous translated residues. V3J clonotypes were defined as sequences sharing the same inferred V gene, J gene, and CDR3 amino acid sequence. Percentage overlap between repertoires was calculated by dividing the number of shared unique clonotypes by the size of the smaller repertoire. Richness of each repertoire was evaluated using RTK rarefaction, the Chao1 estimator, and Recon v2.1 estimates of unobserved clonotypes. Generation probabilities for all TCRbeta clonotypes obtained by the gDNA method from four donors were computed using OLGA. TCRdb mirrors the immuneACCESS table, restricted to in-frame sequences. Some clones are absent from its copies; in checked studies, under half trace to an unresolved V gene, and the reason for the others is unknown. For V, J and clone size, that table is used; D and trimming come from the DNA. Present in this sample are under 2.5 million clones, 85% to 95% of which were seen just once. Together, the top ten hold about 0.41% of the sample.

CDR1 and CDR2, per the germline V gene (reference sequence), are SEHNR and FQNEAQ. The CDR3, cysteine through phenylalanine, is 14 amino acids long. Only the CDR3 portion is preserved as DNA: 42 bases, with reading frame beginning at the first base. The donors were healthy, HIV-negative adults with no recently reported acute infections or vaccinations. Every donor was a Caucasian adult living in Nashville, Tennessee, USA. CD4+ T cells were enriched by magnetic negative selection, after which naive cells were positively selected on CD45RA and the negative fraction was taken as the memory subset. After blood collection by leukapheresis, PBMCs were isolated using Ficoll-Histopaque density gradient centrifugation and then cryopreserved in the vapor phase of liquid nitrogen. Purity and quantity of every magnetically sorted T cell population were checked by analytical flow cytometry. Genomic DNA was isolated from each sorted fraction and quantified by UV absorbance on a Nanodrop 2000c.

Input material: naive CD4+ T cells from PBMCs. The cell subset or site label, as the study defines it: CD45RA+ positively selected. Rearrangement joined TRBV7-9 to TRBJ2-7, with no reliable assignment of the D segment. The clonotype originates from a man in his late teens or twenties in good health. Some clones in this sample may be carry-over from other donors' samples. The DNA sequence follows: TGTGCCAGCAGCTTAGATATAGGGTCCTACGAGCAGTATTTC. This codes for CASSLDIGSYEQYF.